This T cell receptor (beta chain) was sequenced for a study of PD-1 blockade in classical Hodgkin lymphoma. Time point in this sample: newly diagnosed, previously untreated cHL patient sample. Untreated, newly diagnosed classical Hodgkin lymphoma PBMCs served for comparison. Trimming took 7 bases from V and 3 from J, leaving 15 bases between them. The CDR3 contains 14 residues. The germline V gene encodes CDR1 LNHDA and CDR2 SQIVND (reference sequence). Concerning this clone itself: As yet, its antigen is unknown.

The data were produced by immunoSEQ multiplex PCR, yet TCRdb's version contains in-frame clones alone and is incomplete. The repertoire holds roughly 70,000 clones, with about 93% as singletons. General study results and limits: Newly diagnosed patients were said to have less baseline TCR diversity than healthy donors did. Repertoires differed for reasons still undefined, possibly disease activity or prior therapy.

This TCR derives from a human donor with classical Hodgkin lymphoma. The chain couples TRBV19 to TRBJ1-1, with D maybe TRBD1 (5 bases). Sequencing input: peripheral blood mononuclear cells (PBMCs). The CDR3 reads CASNWGPSDTEAFF. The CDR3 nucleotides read TGTGCCAGTAATTGGGGCCCGTCAGACACTGAAGCTTTCTTT. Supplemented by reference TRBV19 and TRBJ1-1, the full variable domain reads DGGITQSPKYLFRKEGQNVTLSCEQNLNHDAMYWYRQDPGQGLRLIYYSQIVNDFQKGDIAEGYSVSREKKESFPLTVTSAQKNPTAFYLCASNWGPSDTEAFFGQGTRLTVV.